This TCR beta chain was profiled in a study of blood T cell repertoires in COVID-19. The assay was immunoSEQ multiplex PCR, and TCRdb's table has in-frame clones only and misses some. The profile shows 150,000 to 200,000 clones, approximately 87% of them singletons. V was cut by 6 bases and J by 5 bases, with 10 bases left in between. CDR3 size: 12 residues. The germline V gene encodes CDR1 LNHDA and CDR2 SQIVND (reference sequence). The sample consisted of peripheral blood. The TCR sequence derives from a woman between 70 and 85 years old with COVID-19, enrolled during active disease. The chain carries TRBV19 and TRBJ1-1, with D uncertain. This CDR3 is CASRREGTEAFF. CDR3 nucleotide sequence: TGTGCCAGTAGAAGGGAGGGAACTGAAGCTTTCTTT.